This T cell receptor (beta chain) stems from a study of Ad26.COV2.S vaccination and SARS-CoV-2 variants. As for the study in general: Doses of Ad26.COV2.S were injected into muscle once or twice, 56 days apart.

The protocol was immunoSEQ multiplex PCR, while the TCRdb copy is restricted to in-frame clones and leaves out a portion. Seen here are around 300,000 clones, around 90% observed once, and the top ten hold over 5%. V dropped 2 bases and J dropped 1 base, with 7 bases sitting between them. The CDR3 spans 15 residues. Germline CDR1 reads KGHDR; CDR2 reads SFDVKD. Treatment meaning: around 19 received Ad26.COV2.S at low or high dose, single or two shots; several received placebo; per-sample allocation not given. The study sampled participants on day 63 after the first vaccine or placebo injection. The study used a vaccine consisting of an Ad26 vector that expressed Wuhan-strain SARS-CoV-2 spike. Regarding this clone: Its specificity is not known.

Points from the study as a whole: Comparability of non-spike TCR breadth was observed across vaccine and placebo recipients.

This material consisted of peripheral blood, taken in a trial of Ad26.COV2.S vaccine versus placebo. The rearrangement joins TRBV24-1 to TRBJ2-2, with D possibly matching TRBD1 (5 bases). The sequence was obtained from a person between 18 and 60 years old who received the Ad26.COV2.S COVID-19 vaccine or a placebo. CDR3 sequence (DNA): TGTGCCACCAGTGATTCCCAGGGGAACACCGGGGAGCTGTTTTTT. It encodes CATSDSQGNTGELFF.